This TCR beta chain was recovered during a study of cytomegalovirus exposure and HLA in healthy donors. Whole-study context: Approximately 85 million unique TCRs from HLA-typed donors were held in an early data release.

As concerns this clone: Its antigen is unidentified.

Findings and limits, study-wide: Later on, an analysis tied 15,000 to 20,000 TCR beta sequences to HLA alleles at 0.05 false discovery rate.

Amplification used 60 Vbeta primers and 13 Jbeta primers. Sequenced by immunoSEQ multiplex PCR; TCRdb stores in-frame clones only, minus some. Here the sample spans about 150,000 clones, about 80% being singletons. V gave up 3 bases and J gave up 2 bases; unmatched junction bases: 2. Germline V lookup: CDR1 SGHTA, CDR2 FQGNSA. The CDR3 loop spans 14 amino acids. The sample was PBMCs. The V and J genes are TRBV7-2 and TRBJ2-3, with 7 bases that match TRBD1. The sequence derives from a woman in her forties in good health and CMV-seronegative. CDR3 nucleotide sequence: TGTGCCAGCAGCTTTGGGACAGACACAGATACGCAGTATTTT. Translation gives CASSFGTDTDTQYF.